The 15 T cell receptor beta chains below come from one sample, sequenced in a study of cytomegalovirus exposure and HLA in healthy donors. 60 Vbeta and 13 Jbeta primers were used in PCR. Sequenced by immunoSEQ multiplex PCR; TCRdb stores in-frame clones only, minus some. The sample lists some 140,000 clones, around 77% seen once, with 2% to 2.5% in the top ten. The specimen sequenced was PBMCs. The receptors derive from a man aged 25 to 45 in good health and CMV-seronegative.

This clone was seen a single time. The rearrangement links TRBV6-1 to TRBJ2-1, with 7 bases lining up with TRBD2. V gave up 0 bases and J gave up 15 bases; unmatched junction bases: 11. The CDR3 sequence is 14 residues long. Per the germline V gene, CDR1 is MNHNS and CDR2 is SASEGT. CDR3 residues: CASSEARLAVISFF. The CDR3 DNA sequence: TGTGCCAGCAGTGAAGCCAGGCTAGCGGTCATTTCGTTCTTC.

The gene calls are TRBV9 and TRBJ1-1, with D perhaps matching TRBD1 (6 bases). Trimming stripped 0 bases from V and 3 bases from J, with 12 bases between. The germline gives CDR1 SGDLS, CDR2 YYNGEE. The CDR3 length is 15 residues. The CDR3 region has the DNA TGTGCCAGCAGCGTAGTGTCCGAGGGGGACACTGAAGCTTTCTTT. Protein sequence: CASSVVSEGDTEAFF.

V is TRBV6-5 and J is TRBJ1-5; 9 bases fit TRBD1. Germline CDR1 is MNHEY and CDR2 is SVGAGI. This CDR3 contains 14 residues. After removal of 6 bases from V and 5 bases from J, the junction contained 5 bases not matched to a gene. CDR3 in DNA: TGTGCCAGCAGCCAGGACAGGGGACATCAGCCCCAGCATTTT. This gives the protein CASSQDRGHQPQHF.

The chain combines TRBV6-1 with TRBJ2-6; D gene ambiguous. There are 14 residues in the CDR3. Germline CDR1 and CDR2: MNHNS and SASEGT. Trimming left V 7 bases short and J 7 bases short, with 14 bases between. The CDR3 sequence is CASKWASGANVLTF. CDR3 coding DNA: TGTGCCAGCAAGTGGGCTTCAGGAGCCAACGTCCTGACTTTC.

The chain joins TRBV7-9 to TRBJ2-7; 12 nucleotides align to TRBD2. The CDR3 contains 17 residues. The germline gives CDR1 SEHNR, CDR2 FQNEAQ (reference sequence). V dropped 5 bases and J dropped 2; count of bases not matched to a gene: 10. The CDR3 spells CASSPIPRTSGAYEQYF. The DNA for the CDR3 is TGTGCCAGCAGCCCCATCCCAAGGACTAGCGGGGCCTACGAGCAGTACTTC.

V is TRBV28 and J is TRBJ2-2, with D possibly matching TRBD1 (6 bases). From germline, CDR1 is MDHEN and CDR2 SYDVKM. The CDR3 is made up of 17 amino acids. Trimming took 1 base from V and 7 from J, leaving 19 bases between them. The CDR3 reads CASSLFWTEKRVGELFF. In DNA, the CDR3 is TGTGCCAGCAGTTTATTTTGGACAGAAAAACGAGTCGGGGAGCTGTTTTTT.

The gene calls are TRBV5-1 and TRBJ2-1; D is perhaps TRBD2 (6 bases). The germline V gene has CDR1 SGHRS and CDR2 YFSETQ. CDR3 length: 14 residues. V was trimmed by 0 bases and J by 8 bases, leaving 12 bases between them. CDR3 loop: CASSLATRADEQFF. The CDR3 DNA sequence: TGCGCCAGCAGCTTGGCGACTAGGGCGGATGAGCAGTTCTTC.

The V and J genes are TRBV7-6 and TRBJ2-5, with 9 bases fitting TRBD2. This CDR3 comprises 15 residues. The germline V gene encodes CDR1 SGHVS and CDR2 FNYEAQ. Trimming at V came to 0 bases and at J to 4 bases, leaving 3 bases not matched to a gene. Here the CDR3 DNA reads TGTGCCAGCAGCTTAGCGGGGACTAGCAGAGAGACCCAGTACTTC. Amino acids: CASSLAGTSRETQYF. The variable domain in full, completed from reference TRBV7-6 and TRBJ2-5, reads GAGVSQSPRYKVTKRGQDVALRCDPISGHVSLYWYRQALGQGPEFLTYFNYEAQQDKSGLPNDRFSAERPEGSISTLTIQRTEQRDSAMYRCASSLAGTSRETQYFGPGTRLLVL.

The V gene is TRBV6-1, the J gene TRBJ2-7; D is perhaps TRBD2 (7 bases). Trimming took 5 bases from V and 5 from J, leaving 16 bases between them. Germline V gives CDR1 MNHNS, CDR2 SASEGT. The CDR3 is 14 residues long. The CDR3 spells CASSPRGATHEQYF. The CDR3, as DNA: TGTGCCAGCAGTCCCCGGGGGGCCACCCACGAGCAGTACTTC.

The chain is built from TRBV5-6 and TRBJ2-3, with 9 nucleotides matching TRBD2. V shed 4 bases and J 6 bases; nucleotides not matched to a gene: 9. This CDR3 has 15 residues. Germline values: CDR1 SGHDT, CDR2 YYEEEE. CDR3: CASSAGTSSTDTQYF. For the CDR3, the DNA is TGTGCCAGCAGCGCTGGGACTAGCTCTACGGATACGCAGTATTTT.

This clone was detected only once. V is TRBV27 and J is TRBJ2-4; tentative D call: TRBD2 (5 bases). V was pared by 2 bases and J by 4 bases, with 12 bases between. The length of the CDR3 is 15 residues. Per the germline V gene, CDR1 is MNHEY and CDR2 is SMNVEV (reference sequence). CDR3 residues: CASSLIGERKNIQYF. The CDR3 DNA is TGTGCCAGCAGTTTAATCGGGGAGAGGAAAAACATTCAGTACTTC.

The chain joins TRBV4-2 to TRBJ1-2; 7 nucleotides match TRBD1. CDR1 is LGHNA, CDR2 YNFKEQ, per germline. CDR3 length: 15 residues. V trimming: 1 base; J trimming: 4 bases; junction bases outside the gene matches: 6. In DNA, the CDR3 is TGTGCCAGCAGCCAAGGACAGGGTCAGACCTATGGCTACACCTTC. The encoded protein is CASSQGQGQTYGYTF.

This clone was seen more than once but under ten times. V gene TRBV7-3 combines with J gene TRBJ2-7; D perhaps matches TRBD2 (5 bases). CDR1 is SGHTA and CDR2 is FQGTGA in the germline V gene. The CDR3 is made up of 13 amino acids. V was trimmed by 2 bases and J by 7 bases, leaving 12 bases between them. CDR3 amino acids: CASSLSRTEEQYF. CDR3 sequence (DNA): TGTGCCAGCAGCTTATCCCGGACTGAAGAGCAGTACTTC.

The rearrangement uses TRBV5-8 and TRBJ1-1; possible D gene TRBD1, 5 bases. CDR1 is SGHTS, CDR2 YDEGEE, per germline. Trimming cost V 1 base and J 5 bases, with 9 bases left between them. CDR3 size: 13 residues. Here the CDR3 reads CASSLWGGTEAFF. The CDR3 DNA reads TGTGCCAGCAGCTTGTGGGGCGGAACTGAAGCTTTCTTT.

In its sample, this clone was seen a few times. The chain links TRBV4-1 to TRBJ2-3, with 8 positions matching TRBD1. Trimming at V came to 4 bases and at J to 1 base, leaving 7 bases not matched to a gene. The CDR3 contains 16 residues. Germline V gene data show CDR1 as MGHRA and CDR2 as YSYEKL. The CDR3 spells CASSRSGQGRTDTQYF. The DNA for the CDR3 is TGCGCCAGCAGCCGCTCTGGACAGGGACGCACAGATACGCAGTATTTT.